Here is one TCR beta chain with its context. Its antigen is not identified. It was with unique molecular identifiers that the TCRbeta library was prepared. One entry per CDR3 protein, called by TCRdb with MiXCR from the PCR reads. The table shows 60,000 to 85,000 distinct CDR3 sequences, with 15% to 20% occurring only once. The data were obtained in a study of T-cell reconstitution after alpha-beta-depleted transplantation in children. General observations from the study: In some patients, recipient T cells and intrathymic progenitors surviving conditioning explained high day-60 diversity. T-cell numbers and diversity, one year after transplant, stemmed largely from T cells that were newly produced.

The V and J ends lost 4 bases and 5 bases, in that order; junction bases with no gene match: 6. CDR1 and CDR2 (germline): MGHRA, YSYEKL. The CDR3 spans 15 residues. The clonotype originates from a male patient between 2 and 15 years old who had a stem cell transplant for acute lymphoblastic leukemia, so the T cells may come from the graft donor. The chain recombines TRBV4-1 with TRBJ2-7; the match to TRBD1 covers 12 bases. The sequenced sample was PBMCs, mostly from graft donor cells, obtained 360 days after TCRalphabeta/CD19-depleted stem cell transplant. This CDR3 reads CASSPPGQGADEQYF. The CDR3 DNA reads TGCGCCAGCAGCCCCCCGGGACAGGGGGCTGACGAGCAGTACTTC.